These 26 T cell receptor beta chains were all obtained from the same sample, sequenced in a study of cytomegalovirus exposure and HLA in healthy donors. It was with 60 Vbeta and 13 Jbeta primers that the PCR ran. Repertoires were generated with immunoSEQ multiplex PCR, while TCRdb's copy carries only in-frame clones and drops some. Across 140,000 to 150,000 clones, the top ten clones capture around 1.5% of the sample. Material: PBMCs. All receptors derive from a woman between 45 and 60 years old in good health and CMV-seronegative.

The rearrangement uses TRBV7-3 and TRBJ2-2, with TRBD1 matching over 9 bases. Per the germline V gene, CDR1 is SGHTA and CDR2 is FQGTGA. J gave up 5 bases and V 5 bases, and 6 bases lay outside the gene matches. This CDR3 region has 15 residues. In DNA, the CDR3 is TGTGCCAGCAGCCCGAGGACAGGGGCGACCGGGGAGCTGTTTTTT. This translates into CASSPRTGATGELFF.

The chain combines TRBV10-3 with TRBJ1-1, with 7 bases aligning to TRBD1. CDR1 and CDR2 (germline): ENHRY, SYGVKD. After removal of 9 bases from V and 4 bases from J, the junction contained 8 bases not matched to a gene. The CDR3 has 13 amino acids. CDR3 coding DNA: TGTGCCATTTGGGACAGTGCGGTCACTGAAGCTTTCTTT. Translated, it gives CAIWDSAVTEAFF.

The chain's CDR3 is CASSLRQGYYEQYF. The CDR3 DNA follows: TGTGCCAGCAGCCTCAGACAGGGATACTACGAGCAGTACTTC. This chain links TRBV7-6 with TRBJ2-7, with 7 bases that match TRBD1. CDR3 size: 14 residues. J lost 3 bases, V lost 5 bases, and 7 bases had no gene match. Germline-derived CDR1 and CDR2 are SGHVS and FNYEAQ.

The J gene is TRBJ1-1, the V gene TRBV29-1, with a weak D call TRBD1 (5 bases). V was trimmed by 5 bases and J by 2 bases, leaving 18 bases between them. This CDR3 has 15 amino acids. Germline V CDR1 and CDR2: SQVTM, ANQGSEA. The CDR3 sequence is CSVKPGILDNTEAFF. The DNA for the CDR3 is TGCAGCGTTAAGCCAGGGATATTGGATAACACTGAAGCTTTCTTT.

This sequence joins TRBV20-1 and TRBJ2-5; unclear D gene. Germline loops: CDR1 DFQATT, CDR2 SNEGSKA (reference sequence). The CDR3 has 11 residues. The CDR3 nucleotides are TGCAGCCCTCTAGGATTAGAGACCCAGTACTTC. It is translated as CSPLGLETQYF.

The chain couples TRBV4-2 to TRBJ1-1, with a weak D call TRBD1 (6 bases). Trimming removed 2 bases at V and 4 bases at J, with 20 bases between. The CDR3 runs 17 residues. Germline CDR1 reads LGHNA; CDR2 reads YNFKEQ. CDR3 sequence (DNA): TGTGCCAGCAGCCAAACGCTCCCCGCCAGAGGGGGCACTGAAGCTTTCTTT. It specifies CASSQTLPARGGTEAFF.

The chain couples TRBV30 to TRBJ1-2; TRBD1 matches 7 bases. This CDR3 region has 15 residues. Germline V gene lookup returns CDR1 GTSNPN and CDR2 SVGIG (reference sequence). V lost 2 bases to trimming and J lost 2 bases; unmatched junction nucleotides: 8. The CDR3 DNA is TGTGCCTGGAGTCCTCGGGAGGGGGCGAACTATGGCTACACCTTC. It yields the protein CAWSPREGANYGYTF.

According to its frequency, this clone is medium-sized. This chain joins TRBV7-9 and TRBJ2-5, with D possibly being TRBD1 (6 bases). The CDR3 is 13 amino acids. Trimming removed 7 bases from V and 3 bases from J, with 12 bases in between. Germline CDR1 and CDR2: SEHNR and FQNEAQ (reference sequence). The CDR3 nucleotides read TGTGCCAGCACCCCAGGGGACGAAGAGACCCAGTACTTC. Residues: CASTPGDEETQYF.

The chain joins TRBV19 to TRBJ2-3; 7 nucleotides agree with TRBD1. Germline CDR1 is LNHDA and CDR2 is SQIVND (reference sequence). This CDR3 spans 15 amino acids. Trimming at V came to 3 bases and at J to 2 bases, leaving 5 bases not matched to a gene. CDR3 nucleotide sequence: TGTGCCAGTAGTATGCCACAGGGGTTCACAGATACGCAGTATTTT. Its translation: CASSMPQGFTDTQYF.

The rearrangement joins TRBV2 to TRBJ2-5; the D gene is possibly TRBD1 (5 bases). Looked up from germline, CDR1 is SNHLY and CDR2 is FYNNEI. Trimming stripped 5 bases from V and 1 base from J, with 14 bases between. The CDR3 loop spans 15 amino acids. The CDR3 region has the DNA TGTGCCAGCAGTCCTATGACAGCGCTCCAAGAGACCCAGTACTTC. Amino acid sequence: CASSPMTALQETQYF.

The chain recombines TRBV29-1 with TRBJ2-1; D is unclear. V was trimmed by 7 bases and J by 8 bases, leaving 9 bases between them. The CDR3 is 10 residues long. CDR1 and CDR2 (germline): SQVTM, ANQGSEA. The CDR3 nucleotides read TGCAGCGCCGACACCGATGAGCAGTTCTTC. This gives the protein CSADTDEQFF.

This chain joins TRBV5-1 and TRBJ2-1; TRBD2 aligns across 14 bases. V lost 4 bases, J lost 6 bases, and 3 bases stayed unmatched. The CDR3 extends over 15 amino acids. Germline CDR1 reads SGHRS; CDR2 reads YFSETQ. This CDR3 is CASSPGLAGANEQFF. In DNA form, the CDR3 reads TGCGCCAGCAGCCCGGGACTAGCGGGAGCCAATGAGCAGTTCTTC.

This chain links TRBV30 with TRBJ2-7; 10 bases match TRBD1. The V and J ends lost 7 bases and 4 bases, in that order; junction bases with no gene match: 22. CDR1 GTSNPN and CDR2 SVGIG come from the germline V gene (reference sequence). CDR3 length equals 18 residues. CDR3 sequence (DNA): TGTGCCTCGGGAGGGCAAGTAAGGGACAGGGGCGGTCGTTACGAGCAGTACTTC. Protein sequence: CASGGQVRDRGGRYEQYF.

The chain employs TRBV25-1 and TRBJ1-4; 7 positions agree with TRBD1. This CDR3 has 15 amino acids. The J segment lost 7 bases and the V segment lost 4 bases, leaving 9 bases of the junction unmatched. The germline CDR1 and CDR2 sequences are MGHDK and SYGVNS. The CDR3 sequence: CASSAPGGRSEKLFF. The CDR3 bases are TGTGCCAGCAGTGCCCCAGGGGGGAGGAGTGAAAAACTGTTTTTT.

This chain links TRBV18 with TRBJ1-4, with a tentative D call TRBD1 (5 bases). The germline gives CDR1 KGHSH, CDR2 LQKENI. This CDR3 is 16 amino acids long. Trimming left V 5 bases short and J 8 bases short, with 21 bases between. CDR3 amino acids: CASSSSRGIGKEKLFF. CDR3 nucleotide sequence: TGTGCCAGCTCATCATCTCGGGGGATTGGCAAGGAAAAACTGTTTTTT.

The V gene is TRBV7-9, the J gene TRBJ1-2, with D maybe TRBD1 (5 bases). V lost 4 bases and J lost 1, with 13 bases in between. CDR3 length: 15 amino acids. Germline values: CDR1 SEHNR, CDR2 FQNEAQ (reference sequence). CDR3 residues: CASSSPGLLNYGYTF. In DNA, the CDR3 is TGTGCCAGCAGCTCTCCGGGACTCCTTAACTATGGCTACACCTTC. Full variable domain (outside the CDR3, taken from reference TRBV7-9 and TRBJ1-2): DTGVSQNPRHKITKRGQNVTFRCDPISEHNRLYWYRQTLGQGPEFLTYFQNEAQLEKSRLLSDRFSAERPKGSFSTLEIQRTEQGDSAMYLCASSSPGLLNYGYTFGSGTRLTVV.

The rearrangement joins TRBV30 to TRBJ2-7; a possible D gene is TRBD2 (5 bases). Germline assignment: CDR1 GTSNPN and CDR2 SVGIG (reference sequence). The CDR3 is 13 residues long. V was trimmed by 2 bases and J by 3 bases, leaving 11 bases between them. As DNA, the CDR3 is TGTGCCTGGAGTTCCGGAGGTGGCTACGAGCAGTACTTC. It yields the protein CAWSSGGGYEQYF.

This rearrangement joins TRBV27 to TRBJ1-6; D is ambiguous. Germline assignment: CDR1 MNHEY and CDR2 SMNVEV (reference sequence). The CDR3 sequence is 16 residues long. Trimming left V 2 bases short and J 0 bases short, with 8 bases between. CDR3 amino acids: CASSLQEGSYNSPLHF. CDR3 nucleotide sequence: TGTGCCAGCAGTTTACAGGAGGGCTCCTATAATTCACCCCTCCACTTT.

Worth noting for this clone: The junction differs from germline at one of its ends, possibly a read error. This chain joins TRBV11-2 and TRBJ1-3; TRBD1 is a possible D gene (6 bases). CDR1 SGHAT and CDR2 FQNNGV come from the germline V gene. This CDR3 comprises 12 residues. In DNA, the CDR3 is TGTGCCAGCAGCTTGCACAGGGCGGCCCCAGATTTT. Translation: CASSLHRAAPDF.

V gene TRBV7-8 combines with J gene TRBJ2-2; 10 nucleotides align to TRBD2. Germline loops: CDR1 SGHVS, CDR2 FQNEAQ. CDR3 length: 16 amino acids. Trimming at V came to 5 bases and at J to 6 bases, leaving 9 bases not matched to a gene. The CDR3 sequence is CASSPGLAAYSGELFF. The DNA of the CDR3 is TGTGCCAGCAGCCCCGGACTAGCGGCTTACTCCGGGGAGCTGTTTTTT.

This chain connects TRBV6-5 to TRBJ2-7, with 9 bases lining up with TRBD1. The CDR3 loop spans 14 amino acids. Losses at the gene ends were 0 bases for V and 7 bases for J; bases not matched to a gene: 4. The V gene's germline CDR1 is MNHEY and CDR2 SVGAGI. The CDR3 spells CASSYSRDRDEQYF. The CDR3 DNA is TGTGCCAGCAGTTACTCGAGGGACAGGGATGAGCAGTACTTC.

This chain joins TRBV25-1 and TRBJ2-5; no reliable D call. Trimming removed 4 bases from V and 4 bases from J, with 7 bases in between. This CDR3 is built from 12 residues. Germline V gene data show CDR1 as MGHDK and CDR2 as SYGVNS. CDR3 DNA: TGTGCCAGCAGTGGACTCGTAGAGACCCAGTACTTC. Protein: CASSGLVETQYF.

V is TRBV18 and J is TRBJ1-4; D unclear. V lost 3 bases and J lost 8, with 13 bases in between. Per germline, CDR1 KGHSH and CDR2 LQKENI. The CDR3 spans 14 residues. The CDR3 loop reads CASSPLARGEKLFF. The CDR3 DNA sequence: TGTGCCAGCTCACCCCTCGCACGAGGAGAAAAACTGTTTTTT.

The chain carries TRBV5-1 and TRBJ2-5; 11 bases agree with TRBD2. Germline-derived CDR1 and CDR2 are SGHRS and YFSETQ. The J segment lost 4 bases and the V segment lost 0 bases, leaving 14 bases of the junction unmatched. This CDR3 contains 19 residues. The CDR3 loop is CASSLAFSGGASNGETQYF. Written as DNA, the CDR3 is TGCGCCAGCAGCTTGGCTTTTAGCGGGGGGGCAAGTAATGGAGAGACCCAGTACTTC.

The V gene is TRBV6-5, the J gene TRBJ2-7; D may be TRBD2 (6 bases). This CDR3 is 16 amino acids long. Trimming took off 0 bases at V and 2 bases at J, with 14 bases between the two ends. The germline CDR1 and CDR2 sequences are MNHEY and SVGAGI. In nucleotides, the CDR3 is TGTGCCAGCAGTTACTCGTCGGGCGGGATCACCTACGAGCAGTACTTC. It encodes CASSYSSGGITYEQYF.

The rearrangement joins TRBV19 to TRBJ2-1, with D unclear. V gave up 1 base and J gave up 3 bases, with 13 bases separating them. CDR1 and CDR2 from the germline V gene are LNHDA and SQIVND (reference sequence). The CDR3 spans 16 residues. The CDR3 sequence is CASSIGSGALYNEQFF. Here the CDR3 DNA reads TGTGCCAGTAGTATAGGATCCGGAGCGCTCTACAATGAGCAGTTCTTC.